This TCR beta chain was found in a study of early T cells in non-severe SARS-CoV-2 infection. At the level of the study: Unsorted whole blood bulk RNA was sequenced, with unpaired chains.

Unique molecular identifier tags were affixed to discrete cDNA molecules. TCRdb re-called the 5' RACE reads through MiXCR, storing one row per CDR3 protein. Of roughly 99,000 distinct CDR3 sequences in the sample, 8.5% to 14% were seen once. There are many counts of this clonotype. The CDR3 is 16 amino acids. The V gene end was trimmed by 0 bases and the J gene end by 6 bases; junction bases not matched to a gene: 2. Germline-derived CDR1 and CDR2 are SGHDN and FVKESK. Sequencing input: whole blood. The sequence was obtained from an adult who was a healthcare worker with PCR-confirmed SARS-CoV-2 infection or an uninfected control (not recorded which). J is TRBJ2-1 and V is TRBV14; 13 bases match TRBD2. CDR3 amino acids: CASSQELAGGPNEQFF. The CDR3 nucleotides read TGTGCCAGCAGCCAAGAACTAGCGGGAGGGCCCAATGAGCAGTTCTTC.